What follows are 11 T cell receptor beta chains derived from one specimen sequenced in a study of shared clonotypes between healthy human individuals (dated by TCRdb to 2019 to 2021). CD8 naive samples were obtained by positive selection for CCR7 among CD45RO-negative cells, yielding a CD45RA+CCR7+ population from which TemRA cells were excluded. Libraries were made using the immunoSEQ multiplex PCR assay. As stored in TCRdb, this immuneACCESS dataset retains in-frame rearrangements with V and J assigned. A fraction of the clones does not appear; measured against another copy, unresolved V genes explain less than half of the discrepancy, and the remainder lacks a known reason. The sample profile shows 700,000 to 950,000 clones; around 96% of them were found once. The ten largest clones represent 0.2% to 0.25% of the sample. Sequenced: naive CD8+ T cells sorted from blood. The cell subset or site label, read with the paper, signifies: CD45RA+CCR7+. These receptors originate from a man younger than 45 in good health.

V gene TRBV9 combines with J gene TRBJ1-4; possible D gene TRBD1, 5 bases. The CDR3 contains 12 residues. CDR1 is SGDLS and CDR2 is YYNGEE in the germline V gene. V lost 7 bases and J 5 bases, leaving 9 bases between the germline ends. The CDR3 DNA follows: TGTGCCAGCTCGGGGCGGAATGAAAAACTGTTTTTT. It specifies CASSGRNEKLFF.

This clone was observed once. DNA for the CDR3: TGTGCCAGCAGCTCCGGGACAACAACTGAAGCTTTCTTT. It codes for CASSSGTTTEAFF. V gene TRBV7-6 combines with J gene TRBJ1-1; tentative D call: TRBD1 (6 bases). The V and J ends lost 4 bases and 5 bases respectively, with 11 bases between them. From germline, CDR1 is SGHVS and CDR2 FNYEAQ. The length of the CDR3 is 13 residues. The variable domain in full, with the rest retrieved from reference TRBV7-6 and TRBJ1-1, is GAGVSQSPRYKVTKRGQDVALRCDPISGHVSLYWYRQALGQGPEFLTYFNYEAQQDKSGLPNDRFSAERPEGSISTLTIQRTEQRDSAMYRCASSSGTTTEAFFGQGTRLTVV.

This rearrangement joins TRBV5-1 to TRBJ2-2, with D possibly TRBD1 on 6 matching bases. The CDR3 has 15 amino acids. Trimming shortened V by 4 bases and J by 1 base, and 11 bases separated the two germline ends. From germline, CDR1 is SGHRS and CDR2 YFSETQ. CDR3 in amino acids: CASSPGTRNTGELFF. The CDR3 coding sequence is TGCGCCAGCAGCCCCGGGACAAGGAACACCGGGGAGCTGTTTTTT.

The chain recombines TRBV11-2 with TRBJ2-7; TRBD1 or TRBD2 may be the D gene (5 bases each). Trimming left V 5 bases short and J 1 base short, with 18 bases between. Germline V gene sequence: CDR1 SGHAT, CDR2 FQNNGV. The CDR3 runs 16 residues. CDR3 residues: CASSPSYRGASYEQYF. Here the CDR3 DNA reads TGTGCCAGCAGCCCTAGTTACCGGGGCGCATCCTACGAGCAGTACTTC. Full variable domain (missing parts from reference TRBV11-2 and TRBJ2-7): EAGVAQSPRYKIIEKRQSVAFWCNPISGHATLYWYQQILGQGPKLLIQFQNNGVVDDSQLPKDRFSAERLKGVDSTLKIQPAKLEDSAVYLCASSPSYRGASYEQYFGPGTRLTVT.

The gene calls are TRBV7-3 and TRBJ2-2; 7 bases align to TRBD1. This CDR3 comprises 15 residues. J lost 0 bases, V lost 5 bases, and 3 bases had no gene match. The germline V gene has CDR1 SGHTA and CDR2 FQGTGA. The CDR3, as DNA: TGTGCCAGCAGCCTGGGACAGACGAACACCGGGGAGCTGTTTTTT. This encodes CASSLGQTNTGELFF. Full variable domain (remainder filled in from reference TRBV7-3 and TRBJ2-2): GAGVSQTPSNKVTEKGKYVELRCDPISGHTALYWYRQSLGQGPEFLIYFQGTGAADDSGLPNDRFFAVRPEGSVSTLKIQRTERGDSAVYLCASSLGQTNTGELFFGEGSRLTVL.

This chain's CDR3 is CASSRDYETQYF. For the CDR3, the DNA is TGCGCCAGCAGTCGGGACTATGAGACCCAGTACTTC. V and J are TRBV10-1 and TRBJ2-5, with 7 bases fitting TRBD2. Per germline, CDR1 WNHNN and CDR2 SYGVQD (reference sequence). The CDR3 is made up of 12 amino acids. V trimming: 5 bases; J trimming: 5 bases; junction bases outside the gene matches: 2.

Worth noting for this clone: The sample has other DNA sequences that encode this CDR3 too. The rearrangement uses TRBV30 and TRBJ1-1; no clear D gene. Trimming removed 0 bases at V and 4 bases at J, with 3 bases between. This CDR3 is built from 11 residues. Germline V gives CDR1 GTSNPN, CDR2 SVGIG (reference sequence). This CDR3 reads CAWSVGTEAFF. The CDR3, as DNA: TGTGCCTGGAGTGTTGGCACTGAAGCTTTCTTT.

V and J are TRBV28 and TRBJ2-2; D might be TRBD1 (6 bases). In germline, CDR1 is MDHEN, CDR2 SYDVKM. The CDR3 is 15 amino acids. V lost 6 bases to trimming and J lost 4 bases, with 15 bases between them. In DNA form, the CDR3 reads TGTGCCAGCAGCGAGGGAACAGGGTCCACCGGGGAGCTGTTTTTT. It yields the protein CASSEGTGSTGELFF.

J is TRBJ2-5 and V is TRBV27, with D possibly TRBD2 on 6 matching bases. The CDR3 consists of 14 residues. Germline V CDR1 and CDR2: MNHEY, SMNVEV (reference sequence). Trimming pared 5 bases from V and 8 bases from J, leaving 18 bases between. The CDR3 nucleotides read TGTGCCAGCAGTACAATCCTGACTAGTCCCACCCAGTACTTC. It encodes CASSTILTSPTQYF.

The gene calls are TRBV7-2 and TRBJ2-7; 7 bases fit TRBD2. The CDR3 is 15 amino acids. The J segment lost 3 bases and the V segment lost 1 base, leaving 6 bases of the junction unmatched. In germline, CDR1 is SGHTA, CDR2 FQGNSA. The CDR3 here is CASSLGWEGLYEQYF. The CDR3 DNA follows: TGTGCCAGCAGCTTAGGGTGGGAGGGACTCTACGAGCAGTACTTC.

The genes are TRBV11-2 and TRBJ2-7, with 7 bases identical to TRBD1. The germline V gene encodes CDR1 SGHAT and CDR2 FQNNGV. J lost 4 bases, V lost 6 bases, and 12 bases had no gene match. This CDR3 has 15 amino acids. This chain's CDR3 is CASSSWDSGTYEQYF. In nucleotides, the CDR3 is TGTGCCAGCAGTAGCTGGGACAGCGGCACTTACGAGCAGTACTTC. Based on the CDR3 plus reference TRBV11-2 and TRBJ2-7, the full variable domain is EAGVAQSPRYKIIEKRQSVAFWCNPISGHATLYWYQQILGQGPKLLIQFQNNGVVDDSQLPKDRFSAERLKGVDSTLKIQPAKLEDSAVYLCASSSWDSGTYEQYFGPGTRLTVT.